This entry features one T cell receptor (beta chain) sequence. The CDR3 is 19 amino acids. Per germline, CDR1 SQVTM and CDR2 ANQGSEA. J was trimmed by 4 bases and V by 0 bases; bases with no gene match: 12. The investigators amplified TCR beta CDR3 regions from RNA transcripts. Primed by the HTBI set, a first-round RT-PCR was run on the TCR CDR3. TCRdb processed the multiplex PCR reads anew with MiXCR; each CDR3 protein has one entry. The sample carries over 450,000 distinct CDR3 sequences, about an eighth recorded once. This sample is drawn from a study of T cells in Graves' hyperthyroidism and ophthalmopathy.

The source of this sequence is a woman younger than 30 with Graves' hyperthyroidism. The gene calls are TRBV29-1 and TRBJ2-1; 13 bases match TRBD2. The sequenced material came from blood. The CDR3 is CSVEDPGTEGLAGYNEQFF. The CDR3 bases are TGCAGCGTTGAAGATCCCGGGACGGAGGGACTAGCGGGGTACAATGAGCAGTTCTTC.